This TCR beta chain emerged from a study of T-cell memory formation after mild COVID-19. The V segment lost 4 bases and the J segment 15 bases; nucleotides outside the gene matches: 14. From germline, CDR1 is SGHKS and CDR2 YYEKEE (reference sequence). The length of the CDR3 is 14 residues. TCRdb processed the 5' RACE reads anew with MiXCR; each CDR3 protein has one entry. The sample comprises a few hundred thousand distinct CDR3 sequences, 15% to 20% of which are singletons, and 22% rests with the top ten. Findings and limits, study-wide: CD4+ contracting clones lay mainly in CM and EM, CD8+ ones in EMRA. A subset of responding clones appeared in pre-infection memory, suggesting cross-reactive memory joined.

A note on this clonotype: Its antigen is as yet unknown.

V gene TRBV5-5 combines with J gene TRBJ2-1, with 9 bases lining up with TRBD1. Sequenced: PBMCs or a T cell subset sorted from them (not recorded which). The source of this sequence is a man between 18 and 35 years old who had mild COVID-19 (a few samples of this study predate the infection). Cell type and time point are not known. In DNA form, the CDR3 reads TGTGCCAGCAGCACCGGGACAGGGTCGGCCGGTGGGTTCTTC. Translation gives CASSTGTGSAGGFF.